These T cell receptor beta chains were read from a single sample in a study of CD8+CD57+ T cells in acquired aplastic anemia. A single record per CDR3 protein comes from TCRdb applying MiXCR to the reads. The table includes roughly 170,000 distinct CDR3 sequences, less than 50% detected once. Material for sequencing was sorted CD4+, CD8+, or CD8+CD57+ T cells (not recorded which) from PBMCs. The receptors originated from a human donor with aplastic anemia. Each CDR3 is given with its conserved first and last residue. Each record gives: J gene, clone size, CDR3 length, D gene, V gene, CDR3 protein, CDR3 DNA. A D gene is named only where the DNA matches it firmly. Rows give clone size only sometimes, using once, few, many, or a class for an expanded clone.

>TRBJ2-3|many|18|TRBD1|TRBV5-4
CASSWAGGTGRVTDTQYF
TGTGCCAGCAGCTGGGCCGGTGGGACAGGGAGGGTCACAGATACGCAGTATTTT
>TRBJ2-5|NA|16|NA|TRBV7-9
CASSFSIVSRQETQYF
TGTGCCAGCAGCTTTAGTATAGTCTCCCGCCAAGAGACCCAGTACTTC
>TRBJ2-7|many|14|NA|TRBV2
CASSEGVGSYEQYF
TGTGCCAGCAGTGAGGGAGTAGGGTCCTACGAGCAGTACTTC
>TRBJ1-1|few|16|TRBD1|TRBV18
CASSLRDSQMNTEAFF
TGTGCCAGCTCACTCCGGGACAGCCAAATGAACACTGAAGCTTTCTTT
>TRBJ1-1|many|13|NA|TRBV5-1
CASSLEHGTEAFF
TGCGCCAGCAGCTTGGAACATGGAACGGAAGCTTTCTTT
>TRBJ1-1|few|14|NA|TRBV7-9
CASSSWAENTEAFF
TGTGCCAGCAGCTCGTGGGCTGAGAACACTGAAGCTTTCTTT
>TRBJ2-1|NA|18|NA|TRBV11-1
CASSLVQGQRGYYNEQFF
TGTGCCAGCAGCTTAGTCCAGGGGCAGCGGGGATACTACAATGAGCAGTTCTTC
>TRBJ2-6|NA|13|NA|TRBV25-1
CASCVNGANVLTF
TGTGCCAGCTGCGTGAATGGGGCCAACGTCCTGACTTTC
>TRBJ2-7|many|14|NA|TRBV24-1
CATSDLTRPNEQYF
TGTGCCACCAGTGATTTGACCAGGCCTAACGAGCAGTACTTC
>TRBJ1-6|many|14|NA|TRBV4-1
CASSQEQANSPLHF
TGCGCCAGCAGCCAAGAACAGGCTAATTCACCCCTCCACTTT